The rows below give T cell receptor beta chains drawn from one sample of a study of shared clonotypes between healthy human individuals. Sequenced by immunoSEQ multiplex PCR; TCRdb stores in-frame clones only, minus some. The table includes about 820,000 clones, about 91% detected once. The specimen sequenced was naive CD8+ T cells sorted from blood. The receptor source for this set is a man aged 25 to 40 in good health. CDR3s include the opening cysteine and the closing phenylalanine or tryptophan.

j_call,v_call,cdr3_aa
TRBJ2-7,TRBV4-1,CASSLQRPTSGFSYEQYF
TRBJ2-1,TRBV7-8,CASSLVGLDEQFF
TRBJ2-1,TRBV7-8,CASGTDYNEQFF
TRBJ1-1,TRBV28,CASSWWTGGTEAFF
TRBJ2-2,TRBV11-2,CASSLLSGGYTGELFF
TRBJ2-5,TRBV7-7,CASSLRATPKETQYF
TRBJ2-1,TRBV27,CASSSAEGSYNEQFF
TRBJ2-7,TRBV7-5,CARSRDRDVAGNEQYF
TRBJ2-2,TRBV6-5,CASSYSFAGELFF
TRBJ2-3,TRBV27,CASSWADTQYF
TRBJ1-2,TRBV2,CASSDLQVYGYTF
TRBJ2-5,TRBV13,CASSILAGEQETQYF
TRBJ2-1,TRBV11-2,CASSSRSRGGSYNEQFF
TRBJ1-5,TRBV7-9,CASSLGRVGRNQPQHF
TRBJ2-7,TRBV5-1,CASSSSPGASSYEQYF
TRBJ1-3,TRBV10-3,CAISDPLDRASGNTIYF
TRBJ2-3,TRBV11-3,CASSLREGSGDTQYF
TRBJ2-1,TRBV15,CATRRESYNEQFF
TRBJ2-2,TRBV5-6,CASSLSTGELFF
TRBJ2-3,TRBV29-1,CSVDTGAGGPDTQYF
TRBJ2-7,TRBV29-1,CSVYGGTGGYEQYF
TRBJ2-7,TRBV6-5,CASSYSSAGHEQYF
TRBJ1-2,TRBV25-1,CASGPGTGMFLGYTF
TRBJ2-1,TRBV19,CASSTTDRSYNEQFF
TRBJ1-5,TRBV4-3,CASSQDPRGLEPQHF
TRBJ2-2,TRBV18,CASSPPGQGTVGELFF
TRBJ2-1,TRBV5-4,CASSHRDRGPDEQFF
TRBJ2-7,TRBV20-1,CSAWGGYEQYF
TRBJ1-2,TRBV5-6,CASSLEGQSHGYTF
TRBJ2-7,TRBV29-1,CSVEEGAAQNYEQYF
TRBJ2-7,TRBV19,CASSAGSSEFYEQYF
TRBJ1-4,TRBV11-2,CASSWTETNEKLFF
TRBJ2-1,TRBV6-5,CASSYSFGAAEQFF
TRBJ2-1,TRBV7-2,CASSLSAGNSYNEQFF
TRBJ1-5,TRBV28,CASRLLGQGYSNQPQHF
TRBJ1-4,TRBV7-9,CASSLEGPYNEKLFF
TRBJ2-1,TRBV2,CASSATSNFYNEQFF
TRBJ2-2,TRBV7-9,CASSNSGRAKAGELFF
TRBJ1-1,TRBV4-3,CASSQDARVFTEAFF
TRBJ2-1,TRBV10-3,CAISESISGQGYNEQFF
TRBJ2-7,TRBV7-3,CASSLNVAGAPYEQYF
TRBJ2-1,TRBV7-9,CASRIGWEQFF